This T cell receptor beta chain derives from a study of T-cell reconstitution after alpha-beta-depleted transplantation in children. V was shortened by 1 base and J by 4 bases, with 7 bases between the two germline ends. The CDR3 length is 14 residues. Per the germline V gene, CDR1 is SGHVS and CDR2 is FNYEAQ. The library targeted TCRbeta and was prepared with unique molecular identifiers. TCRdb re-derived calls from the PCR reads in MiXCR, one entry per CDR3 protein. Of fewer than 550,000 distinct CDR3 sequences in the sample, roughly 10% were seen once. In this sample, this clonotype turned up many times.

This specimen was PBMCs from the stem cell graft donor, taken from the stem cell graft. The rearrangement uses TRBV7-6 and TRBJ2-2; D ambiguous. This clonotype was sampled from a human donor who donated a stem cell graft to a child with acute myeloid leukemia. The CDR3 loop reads CASSLGFGTGELFF. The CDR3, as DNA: TGTGCCAGCAGCTTAGGGTTCGGCACCGGGGAGCTGTTTTTT.